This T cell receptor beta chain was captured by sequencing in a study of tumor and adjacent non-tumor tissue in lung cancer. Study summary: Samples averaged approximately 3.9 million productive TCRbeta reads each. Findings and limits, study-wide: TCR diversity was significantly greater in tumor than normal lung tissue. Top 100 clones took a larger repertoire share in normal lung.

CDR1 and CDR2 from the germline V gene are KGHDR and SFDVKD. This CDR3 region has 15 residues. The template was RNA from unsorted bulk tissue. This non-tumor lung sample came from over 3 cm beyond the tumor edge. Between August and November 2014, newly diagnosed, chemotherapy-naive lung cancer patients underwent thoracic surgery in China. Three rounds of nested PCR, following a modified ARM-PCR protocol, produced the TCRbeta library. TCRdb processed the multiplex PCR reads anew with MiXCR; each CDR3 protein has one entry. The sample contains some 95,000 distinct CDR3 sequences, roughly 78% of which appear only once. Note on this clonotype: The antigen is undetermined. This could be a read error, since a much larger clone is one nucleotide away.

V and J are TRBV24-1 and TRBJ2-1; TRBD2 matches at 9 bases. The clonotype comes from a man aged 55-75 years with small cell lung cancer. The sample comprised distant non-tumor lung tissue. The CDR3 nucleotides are TGTGCCGCCAGGGGGGCGGGAGGGCCACACAATGAGCAGTTCTTC. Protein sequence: CAARGAGGPHNEQFF.